Shown below are 26 T cell receptor beta chains from a single sample sequenced in a study of shared clonotypes between healthy human individuals. Here immunoSEQ multiplex PCR was the method, and the copy in TCRdb shows in-frame clones only, minus some. The sample consists of millions of clones, 85% to 95% of them appearing once. Naive CD8 isolation took CD45RO-negative cells positively selected for CCR7 and excluded terminally differentiated effector memory CD45RA+ cells. The sample taken for sequencing was naive CD8+ T cells from PBMCs. The receptors shown here come from a man aged 18-30 years in good health. Some clones in this sample may be carry-over from other donors' samples.

V usage is TRBV7-9 and J usage is TRBJ2-3, with D perhaps matching TRBD1 (6 bases). V shed 5 bases and J shed 0 bases, with 18 bases lying between them. CDR1 is SEHNR, CDR2 FQNEAQ, per germline (reference sequence). This CDR3 is 17 amino acids long. CDR3 sequence: CASSLMSTGPSTDTQYF. In DNA form, the CDR3 reads TGTGCCAGCAGCCTTATGTCGACAGGCCCAAGCACAGATACGCAGTATTTT.

This chain uses TRBV6-6 with TRBJ1-4; TRBD1 might be the D (6 bases). The germline V gene has CDR1 MNHNY and CDR2 SVGAGI (reference sequence). V lost 7 bases to trimming and J lost 5 bases, with 17 bases between them. There are 15 residues in the CDR3. The CDR3 sequence: CASTHRVGENEKLFF. CDR3 nucleotides: TGTGCCAGCACCCACAGGGTTGGTGAGAATGAAAAACTGTTTTTT.

The chain recombines TRBV27 with TRBJ1-1; D is undetermined. V was shortened by 6 bases and J by 0 bases, with 11 bases between the two germline ends. CDR1 is MNHEY, CDR2 SMNVEV, per germline (reference sequence). This CDR3 is 14 amino acids long. CDR3 loop: CASSPKRMNTEAFF. CDR3 in DNA: TGTGCCAGCAGCCCCAAGAGAATGAACACTGAAGCTTTCTTT.

V is TRBV7-9 and J is TRBJ2-7; TRBD1 might be the D (6 bases). Per germline, CDR1 SEHNR and CDR2 FQNEAQ (reference sequence). CDR3 size: 14 residues. Trimming took off 5 bases at V and 3 bases at J, with 14 bases between the two ends. The CDR3: CASSQSLQGYEQYF. The CDR3 DNA follows: TGTGCCAGCAGCCAATCATTACAGGGCTACGAGCAGTACTTC. Full variable domain (rest looked up from reference TRBV7-9 and TRBJ2-7): DTGVSQNPRHKITKRGQNVTFRCDPISEHNRLYWYRQTLGQGPEFLTYFQNEAQLEKSRLLSDRFSAERPKGSFSTLEIQRTEQGDSAMYLCASSQSLQGYEQYFGPGTRLTVT.

A note on this clone: Other DNA sequences of this sample code for an identical CDR3. The CDR3 sequence: CAISDTEYGYTF. The CDR3 DNA reads TGTGCCATCAGTGATACCGAATATGGCTACACCTTC. V usage is TRBV10-3 and J usage is TRBJ1-2; D gene unclear. There are 12 residues in the CDR3. Deletions cut 3 bases from V and 5 bases from J, with 7 bases between. Germline CDR1 ENHRY, CDR2 SYGVKD.

This clone was observed a few times. This rearrangement joins TRBV6-6 to TRBJ2-7, with a tentative D call TRBD1 (6 bases). The germline V gene has CDR1 MNHNY and CDR2 SVGAGI (reference sequence). The CDR3 loop spans 14 amino acids. The V end was cut by 4 bases, the J end by 3 bases, with 13 bases between. The CDR3 protein is CASSSRTANYEQYF. CDR3 nucleotide sequence: TGTGCCAGCAGTTCACGGACAGCGAACTACGAGCAGTACTTC.

V and J are TRBV2 and TRBJ1-5; TRBD1 might be the D (5 bases). Between the trimmed V and J ends, which lost 2 bases and 2 bases, there was a span of 22 bases. The length of the CDR3 is 19 residues. The germline gives CDR1 SNHLY, CDR2 FYNNEI. DNA for the CDR3: TGTGCCAGCAGTGAACGGGGACGAAGACCCCTCCCCGGCAATCAGCCCCAGCATTTT. It encodes CASSERGRRPLPGNQPQHF.

The rearrangement uses TRBV4-1 and TRBJ1-2; the D gene is possibly TRBD1 (5 bases). Germline values: CDR1 MGHRA, CDR2 YSYEKL. V lost 3 bases to trimming and J lost 4 bases, with 12 bases between them. The CDR3 is 14 residues long. CDR3 protein: CASSQPRAGYGYTF. The CDR3 coding sequence is TGCGCCAGCAGCCAGCCCAGGGCGGGCTATGGCTACACCTTC.

This clone turned up a few times. This chain joins TRBV30 and TRBJ1-4, with no clear D. Germline V gene sequence: CDR1 GTSNPN, CDR2 SVGIG (reference sequence). CDR3 length: 13 residues. V lost 3 bases, J lost 2 bases, and 7 bases lay in between. The CDR3 loop reads CAWSSDTNEKLFF. CDR3 DNA: TGTGCCTGGAGCTCTGATACTAATGAAAAACTGTTTTTT. The full variable domain, completed using reference TRBV30 and TRBJ1-4, is SQTIHQWPATLVQPVGSPLSLECTVEGTSNPNLYWYRQAAGRGLQLLFYSVGIGQISSEVPQNLSASRPQDRQFILSSKKLLLSDSGFYLCAWSSDTNEKLFFGSGTQLSVL.

CDR3 DNA: TGCGCCAGCAGCCAAGGAATTAGCGGCACAGATACGCAGTATTTT. Protein sequence: CASSQGISGTDTQYF. This chain uses TRBV4-1 with TRBJ2-3; D might be TRBD2 (5 bases). The V gene lost 1 base and the J gene lost 1 base, with 9 bases spanning the gap. Germline V gene sequence: CDR1 MGHRA, CDR2 YSYEKL. This CDR3 spans 15 amino acids.

This clone was found once. The V call is TRBV30, the J call TRBJ2-5, with D possibly being TRBD1 or TRBD2 (5 bases each). The V and J ends lost 2 bases and 2 bases respectively, with 12 bases between them. This CDR3 region has 14 residues. CDR1 and CDR2 (germline): GTSNPN, SVGIG (reference sequence). CDR3 amino acids: CAWSTRDPQETQYF. The CDR3 DNA sequence: TGTGCCTGGAGTACCCGGGACCCACAAGAGACCCAGTACTTC.

The CDR3 loop is CASSPGLQASSYEQYF. The CDR3 nucleotides are TGTGCCAGCAGTCCAGGGTTGCAGGCGAGCTCCTACGAGCAGTACTTC. This chain connects TRBV7-9 to TRBJ2-7; maybe TRBD1 (5 bases). CDR3 length equals 16 residues. Germline CDR1 reads SEHNR; CDR2 reads FQNEAQ (reference sequence). Trimming shortened V by 6 bases and J by 0 bases, and 18 bases separated the two germline ends.

With respect to this clone: This specimen includes other DNA sequences encoding the same CDR3. J is TRBJ2-6 and V is TRBV13; D might be TRBD1 (6 bases). The CDR3 extends over 18 amino acids. Germline V gene lookup returns CDR1 PRHDT and CDR2 FYEKMQ (reference sequence). Trimming shortened V by 0 bases and J by 0 bases, and 12 bases separated the two germline ends. Here the CDR3 DNA reads TGTGCCAGCAGCTTAGGGACAGGCATCTTCTCTGGGGCCAACGTCCTGACTTTC. Its protein is CASSLGTGIFSGANVLTF.

The CDR3 loop reads CASSASGDDPETQYF. DNA for the CDR3: TGTGCCAGCAGCGCGTCAGGGGACGACCCGGAGACCCAGTACTTC. The rearrangement joins TRBV2 to TRBJ2-5; a weak D match, TRBD1 (6 bases). Trimming took 6 bases from V and 5 from J, leaving 19 bases between them. The CDR3 covers 15 residues. Germline values: CDR1 SNHLY, CDR2 FYNNEI.

To note about this clone: This specimen includes other DNA sequences encoding the same CDR3. The chain has TRBV4-1 and TRBJ2-7; 10 bases line up with TRBD2. Germline V CDR1 and CDR2: MGHRA, YSYEKL. Trimming removed 2 bases from V and 5 bases from J; junction bases left unmatched: 6. The CDR3 contains 15 residues. CDR3 protein: CASSQSSGRAHEQYF. The CDR3 DNA follows: TGCGCCAGCAGCCAATCAAGCGGGAGGGCCCACGAGCAGTACTTC.

The chain couples TRBV6-5 to TRBJ1-5; D is ambiguous. V was shortened by 7 bases and J by 3 bases, with 7 bases between the two germline ends. Germline CDR1 and CDR2: MNHEY and SVGAGI. The CDR3 contains 12 residues. Here the CDR3 reads CASNSFNQPQHF. Here the CDR3 DNA reads TGTGCCAGCAACAGCTTCAATCAGCCCCAGCATTTT.

CDR3 sequence (DNA): TGCGCCAGCACTTATAATTTGGGGCCAGTCAGGCTCAATCAGCCCCAGCATTTT. Translating gives CASTYNLGPVRLNQPQHF. The V call is TRBV4-3, the J call TRBJ1-5; a weak D match, TRBD1 (5 bases). With 7 bases removed from V and 3 bases from J, the gap between germline ends came to 25 bases. This CDR3 is 18 amino acids long. Germline V gene lookup returns CDR1 LGHNA and CDR2 YSLEER.

This rearrangement joins TRBV29-1 to TRBJ2-7; TRBD2 is a possible D gene (5 bases). Germline CDR1 reads SQVTM; CDR2 reads ANQGSEA. Trimming took 5 bases from V and 5 from J, leaving 10 bases between them. This CDR3 region has 11 residues. The CDR3 bases are TGCAGCGTTTCGGGGTTGCACGAGCAGTACTTC. It specifies CSVSGLHEQYF.

This chain connects TRBV25-1 to TRBJ2-5; 9 nucleotides match TRBD2. Trimming took 8 bases from V and 4 from J; bases not matched to a gene: 17. Germline CDR1 reads MGHDK; CDR2 reads SYGVNS. The CDR3 covers 17 residues. The CDR3 sequence is CASGPWDSGSPGETQYF. The CDR3 DNA follows: TGTGCCAGCGGACCTTGGGATAGCGGGAGCCCAGGAGAGACCCAGTACTTC. Using reference TRBV25-1 and TRBJ2-5 for the parts outside the CDR3, the full variable domain is EADIYQTPRYLVIGTGKKITLECSQTMGHDKMYWYQQDPGMELHLIHYSYGVNSTEKGDLSSESTVSRIRTEHFPLTLESARPSHTSQYLCASGPWDSGSPGETQYFGPGTRLLVL.

The chain combines TRBV4-3 with TRBJ1-5; 8 bases map to TRBD1. This CDR3 is 14 amino acids long. Germline V gene data show CDR1 as LGHNA and CDR2 as YSLEER. J was trimmed by 6 bases and V by 4 bases; bases with no gene match: 5. For the CDR3, the DNA is TGCGCCAGCAGCCCCCGGACAGGGATTCAGCCCCAGCATTTT. Its protein is CASSPRTGIQPQHF.

The chain recombines TRBV11-2 with TRBJ2-7, with 9 bases that match TRBD2. V was clipped by 5 bases and J by 4 bases; unmatched bases: 6. The CDR3 extends over 14 amino acids. Germline V lookup: CDR1 SGHAT, CDR2 FQNNGV. CDR3 in amino acids: CASSARLAEYEQYF. The CDR3 coding sequence is TGTGCCAGCAGCGCTAGACTAGCGGAGTACGAGCAGTACTTC.

This chain links TRBV27 with TRBJ2-1; TRBD2 matches at 9 bases. This CDR3 is built from 17 residues. With 0 bases clipped from V and 8 bases from J, the junction kept 11 bases outside the gene matches. Looked up from germline, CDR1 is MNHEY and CDR2 is SMNVEV (reference sequence). CDR3 protein: CASSLSGGRAWFDEQFF. CDR3 in DNA: TGTGCCAGCAGTTTATCGGGCGGGAGGGCCTGGTTCGATGAGCAGTTCTTC.

The chain recombines TRBV11-2 with TRBJ2-7; tentative D call: TRBD1 (5 bases). The length of the CDR3 is 16 residues. Trimming took off 1 base at V and 0 bases at J, with 13 bases between the two ends. Looked up from germline, CDR1 is SGHAT and CDR2 is FQNNGV. CDR3 region: CASSLGSGRSSYEQYF. CDR3 bases: TGTGCCAGCAGCTTAGGTTCAGGGCGGAGCTCCTACGAGCAGTACTTC. The complete variable domain, with remaining parts taken from reference TRBV11-2 and TRBJ2-7, reads EAGVAQSPRYKIIEKRQSVAFWCNPISGHATLYWYQQILGQGPKLLIQFQNNGVVDDSQLPKDRFSAERLKGVDSTLKIQPAKLEDSAVYLCASSLGSGRSSYEQYFGPGTRLTVT.

The J gene is TRBJ2-1, the V gene TRBV7-8; TRBD2 matches at 11 bases. Germline CDR1 and CDR2: SGHVS and FQNEAQ. This CDR3 has 15 residues. Trimming took 5 bases from V and 7 from J; bases not matched to a gene: 7. For the CDR3, the DNA is TGTGCCAGCAGCCCGAGACTAGCGGGGCTTAATGAGCAGTTCTTC. This sequence encodes CASSPRLAGLNEQFF.

The gene calls are TRBV27 and TRBJ2-1; D may be TRBD1 or TRBD2 (5 bases each). The CDR3 has 12 residues. CDR1 and CDR2 (germline): MNHEY, SMNVEV (reference sequence). Trimming shortened V by 3 bases and J by 9 bases, and 9 bases separated the two germline ends. Here the CDR3 DNA reads TGTGCCAGCAGTTTTGGTGGGGGTGAGCAGTTCTTC. This codes for CASSFGGGEQFF.

Only a few counts were recorded for this clone. The junction departs from germline at one end; a sequencing error may be responsible. The CDR3 sequence is CASSLAPVNAEAFF. The CDR3 nucleotides are TGTGCCAGCAGCTTAGCCCCAGTGAACGCTGAAGCTTTCTTT. This chain connects TRBV7-9 to TRBJ1-1; D is ambiguous. Germline lookup yields CDR1 SEHNR and CDR2 FQNEAQ (reference sequence). This CDR3 is built from 14 residues.